The 16 T cell receptor beta chains reported below all come from one sample, sequenced in a study of shared clonotypes between healthy human individuals. Produced via immunoSEQ multiplex PCR; TCRdb's table is partial and in-frame only. The table lists millions of clones, about 92% of them singletons. Sample: naive CD4+ T cells sorted from blood. Subset in this sample: CD45RA+ positively selected. Source of these receptors: a young man in good health.

The chain links TRBV7-2 to TRBJ1-2; no clear D. Trimming removed 1 base at V and 2 bases at J, with 11 bases between. The CDR3 covers 15 residues. CDR1 SGHTA and CDR2 FQGNSA come from the germline V gene. The DNA for the CDR3 is TGTGCCAGCAGCTTAGGGACCGTGGCCAACTATGGCTACACCTTC. This translates into CASSLGTVANYGYTF.

This chain joins TRBV5-5 and TRBJ2-7; possibly TRBD2 for D (7 bases). This CDR3 has 16 amino acids. Trimming left V 4 bases short and J 3 bases short, with 20 bases between. The germline V gene encodes CDR1 SGHKS and CDR2 YYEKEE (reference sequence). Written as DNA, the CDR3 is TGTGCCAGCAGCCCAGACCGGGGGGCGTGGGGCTACGAGCAGTACTTC. Protein sequence: CASSPDRGAWGYEQYF.

Here the CDR3 reads CASTPRGDRYEKLFF. CDR3 nucleotide sequence: TGCGCCAGCACCCCTCGGGGGGATAGGTATGAAAAACTGTTTTTT. The chain is built from TRBV5-1 and TRBJ1-4, with D maybe TRBD1 (5 bases). This CDR3 comprises 15 residues. CDR1 and CDR2 (germline): SGHRS, YFSETQ. Trimming cost V 6 bases and J 6 bases, with 18 bases left between them.

This chain connects TRBV11-2 to TRBJ2-1, with D possibly matching TRBD2 (6 bases). The germline gives CDR1 SGHAT, CDR2 FQNNGV. V was shortened by 4 bases and J by 4 bases, with 20 bases between the two germline ends. This CDR3 has 17 amino acids. The CDR3 reads CASSSGVRLAEYNEQFF. The CDR3 DNA sequence: TGTGCCAGCAGCTCGGGGGTCCGCCTGGCGGAATACAATGAGCAGTTCTTC.

As for this clone: Other DNA sequences within the sample encode an identical CDR3. The rearrangement uses TRBV19 and TRBJ1-5, with no clear D. The CDR3 is made up of 12 amino acids. Germline CDR1 LNHDA, CDR2 SQIVND (reference sequence). V shed 4 bases and J shed 4 bases, with 5 bases lying between them. As DNA, the CDR3 is TGTGCCAGTAGTAGAGTGAATCAGCCCCAGCATTTT. The encoded protein is CASSRVNQPQHF.

This chain joins TRBV6-1 and TRBJ2-3; D may match TRBD1 or TRBD2 (5 bases each). CDR1 is MNHNS and CDR2 is SASEGT in the germline V gene. Between the trimmed V and J ends, which lost 5 bases and 2 bases, there was a span of 14 bases. CDR3 length equals 15 residues. Written as DNA, the CDR3 is TGTGCCAGCAGTTCTTCAGTCGGGGCCACAGATACGCAGTATTTT. Its translation: CASSSSVGATDTQYF.

This clone has just one count. The V and J genes are TRBV6-1 and TRBJ1-2; no clear D. CDR1 MNHNS and CDR2 SASEGT come from the germline V gene. V was cut by 2 bases and J by 14 bases, with 9 bases left in between. The CDR3 length is 10 residues. This chain's CDR3 is CASSEPTVTF. CDR3 sequence (DNA): TGTGCCAGCAGTGAACCCACAGTTACCTTC.

V is TRBV19 and J is TRBJ2-1; D not certain. V was trimmed by 3 bases and J by 10 bases, leaving 13 bases between them. The CDR3 has 13 amino acids. The germline V gene encodes CDR1 LNHDA and CDR2 SQIVND (reference sequence). The chain's CDR3 is CASSMGSATEQFF. As DNA, the CDR3 is TGTGCCAGTAGTATGGGGTCGGCGACAGAGCAGTTCTTC.

The genes are TRBV4-3 and TRBJ2-1; no clear D gene. CDR3 size: 12 residues. Germline assignment: CDR1 LGHNA and CDR2 YSLEER. V gave up 5 bases and J gave up 6 bases, with 8 bases separating them. This chain's CDR3 is CASSFWANEQFF. As DNA, the CDR3 is TGCGCCAGCAGCTTCTGGGCCAATGAGCAGTTCTTC.

V gene TRBV19 combines with J gene TRBJ1-2, with 9 nucleotides matching TRBD1. This CDR3 has 13 residues. Germline CDR1 LNHDA, CDR2 SQIVND (reference sequence). J lost 7 bases, V lost 9 bases, and 9 bases had no gene match. CDR3 in amino acids: CASVGTGLFGYTF. CDR3 nucleotide sequence: TGTGCCAGCGTTGGGACAGGGCTTTTTGGCTACACCTTC.

This clone occurred once. The genes are TRBV15 and TRBJ1-5; maybe TRBD1 (6 bases). This CDR3 comprises 16 residues. V lost 3 bases and J lost 0, with 12 bases in between. Per the germline V gene, CDR1 is LNHNV and CDR2 is YYDKDF (reference sequence). CDR3 amino acids: CATSRGAQDSNQPQHF. The CDR3 DNA reads TGTGCCACCAGCAGGGGGGCCCAAGATAGCAATCAGCCCCAGCATTTT.

The table lists this clone with a count of one. This chain links TRBV6-1 with TRBJ2-1, with 10 bases fitting TRBD2. The CDR3 covers 14 residues. Germline V gene data show CDR1 as MNHNS and CDR2 as SASEGT. J was trimmed by 15 bases and V by 2 bases; bases with no gene match: 10. The CDR3 DNA sequence: TGTGCCAGCAGTGAAATACCTAGCGGGAGAGGCCTGTTCTTC. Protein: CASSEIPSGRGLFF.

The chain combines TRBV14 with TRBJ1-2, with D unclear. The V gene lost 4 bases and the J gene lost 1 base, with 16 bases spanning the gap. The CDR3 totals 16 residues. Germline V gene data show CDR1 as SGHDN and CDR2 as FVKESK. DNA of the CDR3: TGTGCCAGCAGCCGGCGGGCACCCAATTTTAACTATGGCTACACCTTC. It is translated as CASSRRAPNFNYGYTF.

J is TRBJ1-4 and V is TRBV6-1, with 8 bases that match TRBD1. V shed 3 bases, J shed 8 bases, and the junction held 8 bases outside the gene matches. CDR3 size: 15 residues. The germline V gene has CDR1 MNHNS and CDR2 SASEGT. The CDR3 loop reads CASSEGTGRSEKLFF. CDR3 DNA: TGTGCCAGCAGTGAGGGGACAGGTCGGTCGGAAAAACTGTTTTTT.

The chain joins TRBV6-1 to TRBJ1-2; D ambiguous. V was clipped by 3 bases and J by 2 bases, with 10 bases between them. Germline V CDR1 and CDR2: MNHNS, SASEGT. The CDR3 extends over 14 amino acids. Here the CDR3 reads CASSDLWRNYGYTF. DNA of the CDR3: TGTGCCAGCAGTGATTTATGGCGCAACTATGGCTACACCTTC.

The rearrangement joins TRBV10-2 to TRBJ2-7; either TRBD1 or TRBD2 may supply D (5 bases each). The ends were cut back, 4 bases at V and 4 bases at J, with 23 bases in the middle. The germline V gene encodes CDR1 WSHSY and CDR2 SAAADI. This CDR3 region has 17 residues. This CDR3 reads CASSGPGGYWGEYEQYF. Written as DNA, the CDR3 is TGCGCCAGCAGTGGGCCGGGCGGGTATTGGGGCGAATACGAGCAGTACTTC.